The 30 T cell receptor beta chains below were found in one sample sequenced in a study of T cell clonality in common variable immunodeficiency. Clones were read by immunoSEQ multiplex PCR, and TCRdb kept only the in-frame ones, dropping some. The counts give about 52,000 clones, none of them seen only once; 2% to 2.5% is held by the top ten. Sequenced: peripheral blood mononuclear cells. These receptors were collected from a person between 18 and 75 years old in good health.

This clone came up many times. Read data end 3 residues before the CDR3 end; the end is taken from the germline J gene. The chain has TRBV7-2 and TRBJ1-2; D ambiguous. The CDR3 has 14 amino acids. Trimming shortened V by 5 bases and J by 3 bases, and 13 bases separated the two germline ends. Germline V gives CDR1 SGHTA, CDR2 FQGNSA. The covered CDR3 bases are TGTGCCAGCAGCGCTTCTCAGTCCGACTATGGC. Translation gives CASSASQSDYG. The whole CDR3 reads CASSASQSDYGYTF.

There are many counts of this clone. The read ends 3 residues shy of where the CDR3 ends; the end is completed using the germline J gene. The chain has TRBV7-2 and TRBJ2-7, with TRBD1 identical over 8 bases. J gave up 5 bases and V 5 bases, and 11 bases lay outside the gene matches. The germline V gene encodes CDR1 SGHTA and CDR2 FQGNSA. The CDR3 loop spans 15 amino acids. The CDR3 loop is CASSQVRQGNDEQYF. The sequenced CDR3 bases are TGTGCCAGCAGCCAGGTTCGACAGGGGAACGACGAG.

This clone has at least ten counts. Read sequence stops 3 residues before the CDR3 end, and the germline J gene provides the missing end. V is TRBV18 and J is TRBJ2-2, with TRBD1 as a possible D gene (5 bases). The CDR3 loop spans 16 amino acids. The germline CDR1 and CDR2 sequences are KGHSH and LQKENI. V lost 2 bases to trimming and J lost 5 bases, with 15 bases between them. The CDR3 is CASSPMDTPSTGELFF. CDR3 bases read: TGTGCCAGCTCACCAATGGACACCCCGAGTACCGGGGAG.

This clone was counted ten times or more. The DNA ends 3 residues before the CDR3 does, and the rest of the CDR3 is filled in from the germline J gene. The rearrangement joins TRBV20-1 to TRBJ2-7; 7 positions agree with TRBD2. The CDR3 covers 13 residues. Germline-derived CDR1 and CDR2 are DFQATT and SNEGSKA (reference sequence). Trimming took 2 bases from V and 4 from J; bases not matched to a gene: 5. CDR3 in amino acids: CSARTLARYEQYF. Partial CDR3 DNA: TGCAGTGCTAGAACACTAGCGCGTTACGAG.

Note on this clone: The CDR3 end is not reached by the read, which stops 3 residues before it; the germline J gene fills it in. The J gene is TRBJ2-1, the V gene TRBV11-2; 8 nucleotides line up with TRBD2. CDR1 is SGHAT and CDR2 is FQNNGV in the germline V gene. CDR3 size: 15 residues. V was pared by 5 bases and J by 4 bases, with 7 bases of the junction left unmatched. The sequenced CDR3 bases are TGTGCCAGCAGCCCGTTACTAGCGGATTACAATGAG. Protein sequence: CASSPLLADYNE. The CDR3 in its entirety is CASSPLLADYNEQFF.

This clone came up many times. The read ends 3 residues before the CDR3 terminus; that terminus is restored from the germline J gene. V and J are TRBV10-3 and TRBJ1-1; D is possibly TRBD1 (5 bases). CDR1 is ENHRY and CDR2 is SYGVKD in the germline V gene. The ends were cut back, 5 bases at V and 1 base at J, with 5 bases in the middle. The CDR3 spans 12 residues. The chain's CDR3 is CAISTGNTEAFF. The DNA read from the CDR3 is TGTGCCATCAGTACAGGGAACACTGAA.

This clone was detected only a few times. The CDR3 extends 3 residues past the end of the read, so its final part is completed from the germline J gene. The chain employs TRBV7-9 and TRBJ2-7; tentative D call: TRBD1 (6 bases). Germline V lookup: CDR1 SEHNR, CDR2 FQNEAQ (reference sequence). The CDR3 is made up of 14 amino acids. V was shortened by 3 bases and J by 5 bases, with 14 bases between the two germline ends. The sequenced part of the CDR3 DNA is TGTGCCAGCAGCTTGGGGGCCGTGGGTCACGAG. Translated: CASSLGAVGHE. The entire CDR3 reads CASSLGAVGHEQYF.

This clone appeared many times. Here the CDR3 reads CAWTFGGQGLPLHF. The CDR3 bases that were read are TGTGCCTGGACGTTTGGGGGACAGGGTTTACCC. The chain links TRBV30 to TRBJ1-6; TRBD1 matches at 9 bases. The read halts 3 residues ahead of the CDR3 end, with the missing end drawn from the germline J gene. Unmatched junction bases numbered 10, after V lost 4 bases and J lost 12 bases. Germline-derived CDR1 and CDR2 are GTSNPN and SVGIG (reference sequence). There are 14 residues in the CDR3.

This clone was recorded many times. The read ends 3 residues early relative to the CDR3; the germline J gene fills the gap. The rearrangement links TRBV29-1 to TRBJ2-7, with D perhaps matching TRBD2 (6 bases). Germline CDR1 SQVTM, CDR2 ANQGSEA. V was cut by 8 bases and J by 2 bases, with 16 bases left in between. CDR3 length: 13 amino acids. The CDR3 here is CSWRAASTYEQYF. The covered CDR3 bases are TGCAGCTGGAGGGCGGCTAGCACCTACGAG.

In this sample, this clone turned up many times. Read sequence stops 3 residues before the CDR3 end, and the germline J gene provides the missing end. The V and J genes are TRBV19 and TRBJ1-5; 7 nucleotides align to TRBD1. This CDR3 spans 16 amino acids. The J segment lost 5 bases and the V segment lost 5 bases, leaving 12 bases of the junction unmatched. Per the germline V gene, CDR1 is LNHDA and CDR2 is SQIVND (reference sequence). The part of the CDR3 DNA that was read is TGTGCCAGTAGTCCATCCGGGCAGGGGGGCGATCAGCCC. Translation: CASSPSGQGGDQP. The complete CDR3 protein is CASSPSGQGGDQPQHF.

This clone was detected a few times. The sequenced fragment ends 3 residues before the CDR3 boundary, so the rest is inferred from the germline J gene. The rearrangement links TRBV20-1 to TRBJ2-5; TRBD2 is a possible D gene (5 bases). The CDR3 is made up of 13 amino acids. Germline V CDR1 and CDR2: DFQATT, SNEGSKA (reference sequence). V was trimmed by 6 bases and J by 2 bases, leaving 13 bases between them. The DNA read from the CDR3 is TGCAGTGCCCGCCCCCGGGGACAAGAGACC. Protein product: CSARPRGQET. The full CDR3 protein is CSARPRGQETQYF.

In its sample, this clone was seen many times. Sequencing ends 3 residues short of the CDR3 end; the germline J gene provides the rest. The chain couples TRBV7-3 to TRBJ2-2; 9 nucleotides align to TRBD2. The CDR3 length is 16 residues. V shed 3 bases and J 7 bases; nucleotides not matched to a gene: 9. Germline assignment: CDR1 SGHTA and CDR2 FQGTGA. The covered CDR3 bases are TGTGCCAGCAGCTTGTCGCGGGGGGGCCCTGACGGGGAG. This codes for CASSLSRGGPDGE. In full, the CDR3 reads CASSLSRGGPDGELFF.

This clone was detected a few times. The CDR3 goes on 3 residues after the read ends, and that part is filled in from the germline J gene. The chain employs TRBV11-1 and TRBJ1-1; D uncertain. Germline CDR1 SGHAT, CDR2 FQDESV (reference sequence). The CDR3 loop spans 11 amino acids. V was trimmed by 3 bases and J by 7 bases, leaving 6 bases between them. The CDR3 loop reads CASSFGFEAFF. The DNA read from the CDR3 is TGTGCCAGCAGCTTCGGGTTTGAA.

The table lists this clone with many counts. Coverage ceases 3 residues before the CDR3 finishes, and the germline J gene fills in the end. The chain carries TRBV19 and TRBJ2-6, with 11 positions matching TRBD2. Germline V gene data show CDR1 as LNHDA and CDR2 as SQIVND (reference sequence). This CDR3 comprises 17 residues. Germline trimming cut 4 bases from V and 0 bases from J; bases unmatched to any gene: 2. CDR3 DNA (partial): TGTGCCAGTAGTAAGACTAGCGGGAACTCTGGGGCCAACGTC. This translates into CASSKTSGNSGANV. The whole CDR3 sequence is CASSKTSGNSGANVLTF.

This clone was observed many times. Partial CDR3 DNA: TGTGCCAGCAGCTTCGGGGTATCCTACGAG. Translating gives CASSFGVSYE. The full CDR3 reads CASSFGVSYEQYF. V usage is TRBV7-8 and J usage is TRBJ2-7; D may be TRBD2 (5 bases). The read terminates 3 residues before the CDR3 end, so the remaining end is supplied by the germline J gene. The germline CDR1 and CDR2 sequences are SGHVS and FQNEAQ. The V end was cut by 3 bases, the J end by 1 base, with 7 bases between. CDR3 length equals 13 residues.

Ten or more counts support this clone. The read falls 3 residues short of the CDR3 end, and the missing part is taken from the germline J gene. J is TRBJ2-2 and V is TRBV19; 10 bases are a match to TRBD1. The J segment lost 6 bases and the V segment lost 8 bases, leaving 9 bases of the junction unmatched. There are 15 residues in the CDR3. Looked up from germline, CDR1 is LNHDA and CDR2 is SQIVND (reference sequence). The CDR3 reads CASQTDRGLPGELFF. The CDR3 DNA, read in part, is TGTGCCAGTCAGACCGACAGGGGGCTTCCCGGGGAG.

The sample holds many counts of this clone. Read coverage stops 3 residues before the CDR3 terminus; the germline J gene supplies the remainder. The chain combines TRBV29-1 with TRBJ2-3, with D tentatively TRBD2 (6 bases). The V and J ends lost 7 bases and 2 bases respectively, with 19 bases between them. Germline assignment: CDR1 SQVTM and CDR2 ANQGSEA. This CDR3 contains 15 residues. The sequenced part of the CDR3 DNA is TGCAGCGCCGCCAGCGGGCATGGATTCACAGATACG. It codes for CSAASGHGFTDT. The entire CDR3 sequence reads CSAASGHGFTDTQYF.

In its sample, this clone is medium-sized. The CDR3 goes on 3 residues after the read ends, and that part is filled in from the germline J gene. The chain uses TRBV6-1 and TRBJ2-7; TRBD2 aligns across 8 bases. CDR1 is MNHNS, CDR2 SASEGT, per germline. This CDR3 region has 15 residues. Unmatched junction bases numbered 4, after V lost 2 bases and J lost 1 base. The CDR3 is CASSERLAGSYEQYF. CDR3 bases read: TGTGCCAGCAGTGAACGCCTAGCGGGTTCCTACGAG.

This clone appeared many times. The sequence runs out 3 residues before the end of the CDR3; the remainder is reconstructed from the germline J gene. V is TRBV20-1 and J is TRBJ2-1; 7 bases match TRBD2. Germline-derived CDR1 and CDR2 are DFQATT and SNEGSKA (reference sequence). The V and J ends lost 3 bases and 9 bases, in that order; junction bases with no gene match: 11. The CDR3 totals 14 residues. The CDR3 is CSARGGRSDTEQFF. The CDR3 bases that were read are TGCAGTGCTAGGGGGGGGAGGAGTGATACTGAG.

This clone has a count of ten or more. The read is 3 residues too short to cover the CDR3 end, so that end is filled in from the germline J gene. The chain carries TRBV28 and TRBJ2-1; TRBD1 matches 7 bases. The CDR3 is 16 amino acids. Germline V gives CDR1 MDHEN, CDR2 SYDVKM. The ends lost 7 bases at V and 2 bases at J; junction bases unmatched: 11. The CDR3 region is CASNKGPGTAYNEQFF. The covered CDR3 bases are TGTGCCAGCAACAAAGGACCCGGGACAGCCTACAATGAG.

The table lists this clone with many counts. The read ends 3 residues shy of where the CDR3 ends; the end is completed using the germline J gene. The rearrangement uses TRBV12-3 or TRBV12-4 and TRBJ2-1; TRBD2 aligns across 13 bases. The CDR3 loop spans 15 amino acids. The J segment lost 8 bases and the V segment lost 6 bases, leaving 7 bases of the junction unmatched. CDR3 bases read: TGTGCCAGCAGGAAGACTAGCGGGAGGCACTATGAG. Residues: CASRKTSGRHYE. Given in full, the CDR3 is CASRKTSGRHYEQFF.

This clone was counted at least ten times. The read terminates 3 residues ahead of where the CDR3 ends, so the germline J gene completes it. The rearrangement joins TRBV5-1 to TRBJ2-7; 8 bases match TRBD2. V shed 5 bases and J 3 bases; nucleotides not matched to a gene: 10. The germline CDR1 and CDR2 sequences are SGHRS and YFSETQ. The CDR3 loop spans 15 amino acids. CDR3 in amino acids: CASRRSGTRDYEQYF. The CDR3 DNA, read in part, is TGCGCCAGCAGAAGGTCCGGGACTAGGGACTACGAG. Supplemented by reference TRBV5-1 and TRBJ2-7, the full variable domain reads KAGVTQTPRYLIKTRGQQVTLSCSPISGHRSVSWYQQTPGQGLQFLFEYFSETQRNKGNFPGRFSGRQFSNSRSEMNVSTLELGDSALYLCASRRSGTRDYEQYFGPGTRLTVT.

This clone was detected many times. The read ends 3 residues before the CDR3 terminus; that terminus is restored from the germline J gene. V gene TRBV20-1 combines with J gene TRBJ2-5, with TRBD2 matching over 14 bases. The CDR3 runs to 16 residues. The J segment lost 4 bases and the V segment lost 5 bases, leaving 9 bases of the junction unmatched. The germline V gene encodes CDR1 DFQATT and CDR2 SNEGSKA (reference sequence). The covered CDR3 bases are TGCAGTGCTTTTGACCCCGGGACTAGCGGGGGAGAGACC. Its translation: CSAFDPGTSGGET. The whole CDR3 protein is CSAFDPGTSGGETQYF.

This clone came up many times. The CDR3 end lies 3 residues beyond the end of the read and is filled in from the germline J gene. This sequence joins TRBV20-1 and TRBJ1-2, with D possibly matching TRBD1 (6 bases). The V gene's germline CDR1 is DFQATT and CDR2 SNEGSKA (reference sequence). CDR3 length: 12 amino acids. The CDR3 DNA, read in part, is TGCAGCGTTAACAGGGTGGTCGGTGGC. It translates to CSVNRVVGG. The full CDR3 protein is CSVNRVVGGYTF.

This clone appeared a few times. The read terminates 3 residues ahead of where the CDR3 ends, so the germline J gene completes it. The chain has TRBV19 and TRBJ2-7; 9 nucleotides agree with TRBD1. Trimming at V came to 3 bases and at J to 5 bases, leaving 8 bases not matched to a gene. This CDR3 is built from 15 residues. Germline lookup yields CDR1 LNHDA and CDR2 SQIVND (reference sequence). The sequenced part of the CDR3 DNA is TGTGCCAGTAGTATGGTTCGGGACAGGGCCCACGAG. Encoded protein: CASSMVRDRAHE. The full CDR3 protein is CASSMVRDRAHEQYF.

This clone was observed many times. The read gets to within 3 residues of the CDR3 end, and the germline J gene fills in the rest. The gene calls are TRBV7-8 and TRBJ1-6, with a tentative D call TRBD1 (6 bases). CDR1 and CDR2 (germline): SGHVS, FQNEAQ. The V end was cut by 3 bases, the J end by 9 bases, with 15 bases between. This CDR3 contains 15 residues. CDR3 loop: CASSLGATEGSPLHF. The CDR3 DNA, read in part, is TGTGCCAGCAGCTTGGGGGCCACAGAAGGTTCACCC.

This clone occurred a few times. The CDR3 end falls 3 residues outside the read, so it is completed with the germline J gene. The chain has TRBV19 and TRBJ1-4; TRBD1 matches at 9 bases. Germline CDR1 reads LNHDA; CDR2 reads SQIVND (reference sequence). Losses at the gene ends were 4 bases for V and 2 bases for J; bases not matched to a gene: 8. CDR3 length equals 17 residues. CDR3 DNA (partial): TGTGCCAGTAGTACGGGACAGGGAAGGAAGACTAATGAAAAA. Translated, it gives CASSTGQGRKTNEK. The whole CDR3 reads CASSTGQGRKTNEKLFF. Filled out from reference TRBV19 and TRBJ1-4, the complete variable domain reads DGGITQSPKYLFRKEGQNVTLSCEQNLNHDAMYWYRQDPGQGLRLIYYSQIVNDFQKGDIAEGYSVSREKKESFPLTVTSAQKNPTAFYLCASSTGQGRKTNEKLFFGSGTQLSVL.

A remark on this clone: The DNA ends 3 residues before the CDR3 does, and the rest of the CDR3 is filled in from the germline J gene. The chain has TRBV7-2 and TRBJ2-1; 12 positions match TRBD2. Germline loops: CDR1 SGHTA, CDR2 FQGNSA. This CDR3 spans 18 amino acids. After removal of 0 bases from V and 4 bases from J, the junction contained 7 bases not matched to a gene. The CDR3 protein is CASSLATSGGTGYNEQFF. The DNA read from the CDR3 is TGTGCCAGCAGCTTAGCCACTAGCGGGGGGACTGGATACAATGAG.

There are a few counts of this clone. The DNA ends 3 residues before the CDR3 does, and the rest of the CDR3 is filled in from the germline J gene. This chain uses TRBV7-9 with TRBJ1-1; D not certain. CDR1 is SEHNR and CDR2 is FQNEAQ in the germline V gene (reference sequence). The ends were cut back, 2 bases at V and 0 bases at J, with 7 bases in the middle. This CDR3 is built from 14 residues. The CDR3 is CASSLTALNTEAFF. The CDR3 bases that were read are TGTGCCAGCAGCTTAACAGCCCTGAACACTGAA.

This clone has at least ten counts. The read ends 3 residues early relative to the CDR3; the germline J gene fills the gap. The rearrangement joins TRBV6-2 or TRBV6-3 to TRBJ2-2; unclear D gene. Trimming removed 7 bases from V and 4 bases from J, with 16 bases in between. This CDR3 contains 15 residues. The V gene's germline CDR1 is MNHEY and CDR2 SVGEGT. CDR3 loop: CASNGSPGGTGELFF. The CDR3 DNA, read in part, is TGTGCCAGCAACGGGTCTCCCGGTGGCACCGGGGAG.